The next 10 T cell receptor beta chains were all read from a single sample in a study of CD8+ T cells in alopecia areata. Treatment given: oral pan-JAK inhibitor, 5-10 mg twice daily. RNA extraction and reverse transcription yielded cDNA as sequencing template. Assay: immunoSEQ multiplex PCR; the TCRdb copy retains only in-frame clones and omits some. The sample includes about 210,000 clones, under 75% of them seen just once. Sequencing used CD4+ T cells sorted from blood, obtained at week 4, from a patient treated with tofacitinib. These receptors all stem from a human donor with alopecia areata.

The chain recombines TRBV30 with TRBJ2-3, with D unclear. The germline V and J ends were trimmed by 0 bases and 5 bases, with 15 bases remaining between them. CDR3 length equals 15 residues. The germline V gene encodes CDR1 GTSNPN and CDR2 SVGIG (reference sequence). The CDR3 sequence: CAWSVSVLMGDTQYF. The CDR3 DNA reads TGTGCCTGGAGTGTATCCGTGCTTATGGGAGATACGCAGTATTTT.

The rearrangement uses TRBV20-1 and TRBJ1-2; D is possibly TRBD1 (5 bases). CDR1 is DFQATT and CDR2 is SNEGSKA in the germline V gene (reference sequence). This CDR3 comprises 11 residues. V lost 6 bases and J lost 5, with 10 bases in between. The CDR3 region is CSAKQGYGYTF. CDR3 sequence (DNA): TGCAGTGCCAAGCAGGGTTATGGCTACACCTTC.

This clone was found once. The chain uses TRBV30 and TRBJ1-2; 8 bases map to TRBD1. CDR3 length: 14 amino acids. Trimming took 4 bases from V and 7 from J; bases not matched to a gene: 11. The germline V gene has CDR1 GTSNPN and CDR2 SVGIG (reference sequence). The CDR3 DNA is TGTGCCTGGACCCCGGACAGGGCGGGACCTGGCTACACCTTC. Its protein is CAWTPDRAGPGYTF.

In regard to this clone: A clone one base away is much larger, so this may be a read error. This chain uses TRBV6-5 with TRBJ2-7; 9 bases agree with TRBD1. Germline V CDR1 and CDR2: MNHEY, SVGAGI. CDR3 length: 15 amino acids. The V segment lost 5 bases and the J segment 3 bases; nucleotides outside the gene matches: 8. CDR3 sequence: CASSPTGTGIYEQYF. The CDR3 DNA is TGTGCCAGCAGTCCGACGGGGACAGGGATCTACGAGCAGTACTTC.

This chain links TRBV7-6 with TRBJ2-5, with 7 bases matching TRBD1. The trim removed 5 bases at V and 2 bases at J, leaving 8 bases unmatched. CDR3 length: 15 residues. Germline loops: CDR1 SGHVS, CDR2 FNYEAQ. The DNA for the CDR3 is TGTGCCAGCAGCCTCGAAGGGACAGAACAAGAGACCCAGTACTTC. This codes for CASSLEGTEQETQYF.

V usage is TRBV25-1 and J usage is TRBJ2-7; TRBD1 agrees at 7 bases. The CDR3 loop spans 14 amino acids. Germline lookup yields CDR1 MGHDK and CDR2 SYGVNS. After removal of 8 bases from V and 2 bases from J, the junction contained 9 bases not matched to a gene. Written as DNA, the CDR3 is TGTGCCAGCCGATCCCGACAGGGCGCCTACGAGCAGTACTTC. Its translation is CASRSRQGAYEQYF.

The chain links TRBV5-1 to TRBJ1-1, with a weak D call TRBD1 (5 bases). The CDR3 length is 14 residues. CDR1 is SGHRS and CDR2 is YFSETQ in the germline V gene. V lost 4 bases and J lost 11, with 21 bases in between. CDR3 nucleotides: TGCGCCAGCAGCCCGGAGTTAATGGGGGACGGGGCTTTCTTT. As protein: CASSPELMGDGAFF.

The gene calls are TRBV7-2 and TRBJ1-1; D possibly corresponds to TRBD1 (6 bases). The CDR3 is 12 residues long. Germline values: CDR1 SGHTA, CDR2 FQGNSA. Deletions cut 7 bases from V and 3 bases from J, with 9 bases between. CDR3 residues: CASKRGDTEAFF. CDR3 DNA sequence: TGTGCCAGCAAGAGGGGGGACACTGAAGCTTTCTTT. The complete variable domain, with remaining parts taken from reference TRBV7-2 and TRBJ1-1, reads GAGVSQSPSNKVTEKGKDVELRCDPISGHTALYWYRQSLGQGLEFLIYFQGNSAPDKSGLPSDRFSAERTGGSVSTLTIQRTQQEDSAVYLCASKRGDTEAFFGQGTRLTVV.

This clone was counted at least ten times. The same CDR3 can be traced to other DNA sequences in this sample. The chain joins TRBV7-2 to TRBJ2-1; TRBD2 aligns across 8 bases. Losses at the gene ends were 1 base for V and 2 bases for J; bases not matched to a gene: 1. This CDR3 contains 15 residues. Per the germline V gene, CDR1 is SGHTA and CDR2 is FQGNSA. The CDR3 loop is CASSLVAGPYNEQFF. The CDR3 DNA sequence: TGTGCCAGCAGCTTAGTAGCGGGACCCTACAATGAGCAGTTCTTC.

The CDR3: CATSRDRSRHTNTRELFF. CDR3 sequence (DNA): TGTGCCACCAGCAGAGATCGAAGCCGGCACACCAATACCAGGGAGCTGTTTTTT. The rearrangement joins TRBV15 to TRBJ2-2, with D hard to call. This CDR3 is built from 18 residues. The V gene lost 0 bases and the J gene lost 9 bases, with 23 bases spanning the gap. In germline, CDR1 is LNHNV, CDR2 YYDKDF (reference sequence). The full variable domain, completed using reference TRBV15 and TRBJ2-2, is DAMVIQNPRYQVTQFGKPVTLSCSQTLNHNVMYWYQQKSSQAPKLLFHYYDKDFNNEADTPDNFQSRRPNTSFCFLDIRSPGLGDTAMYLCATSRDRSRHTNTRELFFGEGSRLTVL.